The sequence of this TCR beta chain was determined in a study of T cell responses to AZD1222 COVID-19 vaccine. Libraries were prepared by immunoSEQ multiplex PCR; TCRdb keeps only in-frame clonotypes and omits some of them. The data show around 88,000 clones, with 89% seen just once and about 2.6% held by the top ten. Whole-study findings and limits: The donors showed a predominance of white British ancestry and of females, with possible underestimation of clonal diversity.

This clone was recorded only once. The target antigen is unknown. This TCR came from an adult in good health. The specimen was peripheral blood, collected on day 0 of MenACWY control vaccination.

DNA of the CDR3: TGTGCCAGCAGCCCGGGGCTGGGGAACACTGAAGCTTTCTTT. Translation gives CASSPGLGNTEAFF. The J gene is TRBJ1-1, the V gene TRBV11-2; TRBD1 is a possible D gene (5 bases). CDR3 size: 14 residues. Germline CDR1 reads SGHAT; CDR2 reads FQNNGV. V shed 5 bases and J shed 1 base, with 11 bases lying between them.